A single sample gave rise to the 21 T cell receptor beta chains below, sequenced in a study of cytomegalovirus exposure and HLA in healthy donors. The PCR contained 60 Vbeta and 13 Jbeta primers. The protocol was immunoSEQ multiplex PCR, while the TCRdb copy is restricted to in-frame clones and leaves out a portion. The profile shows 95,000 to 150,000 clones, 10% to 13% of them singletons. Material for sequencing was PBMCs. The receptors come from a woman in her late teens or twenties in good health and CMV-seropositive.

Notes on this clone: Other DNA variants within this sample encode the same CDR3. The chain carries TRBV4-1 and TRBJ2-3, with 8 bases matching TRBD2. Germline V gene lookup returns CDR1 MGHRA and CDR2 YSYEKL. The CDR3 totals 16 residues. The V gene end was trimmed by 1 base and the J gene end by 0 bases; junction bases not matched to a gene: 3. The CDR3 DNA reads TGCGCCAGCAGCCAAGTTGCTAGCGGGAGCACAGATACGCAGTATTTT. This encodes CASSQVASGSTDTQYF.

The CDR3 reads CASSHPGGQGNSPLHF. The CDR3 DNA sequence: TGTGCCAGCAGCCACCCCGGGGGACAGGGTAATTCACCCCTCCACTTT. The V and J genes are TRBV5-4 and TRBJ1-6, with 9 nucleotides matching TRBD1. The CDR3 has 16 amino acids. Germline assignment: CDR1 SGHNT and CDR2 YYREEE (reference sequence). Germline trimming cut 4 bases from V and 6 bases from J; bases unmatched to any gene: 8.

A few counts support this clone. The V call is TRBV19, the J call TRBJ2-4; 12 bases agree with TRBD1. The CDR3 has 15 residues. J was trimmed by 7 bases and V by 7 bases; bases with no gene match: 8. Germline values: CDR1 LNHDA, CDR2 SQIVND (reference sequence). In DNA, the CDR3 is TGTGCCAGTAAATGGGACAGGGGGCAGGGGAACATTCAGTACTTC. Translation gives CASKWDRGQGNIQYF.

V is TRBV7-8 and J is TRBJ1-5; D gene uncertain. V was pared by 1 base and J by 4 bases, with 11 bases between. Per the germline V gene, CDR1 is SGHVS and CDR2 is FQNEAQ. This CDR3 contains 15 residues. This CDR3 is CASSLVAGVNQPQHF. The CDR3 DNA is TGTGCCAGCAGCTTAGTGGCCGGAGTTAATCAGCCCCAGCATTTT.

This chain connects TRBV19 to TRBJ1-2; a weak D match, TRBD1 (6 bases). Trimming removed 0 bases from V and 4 bases from J, with 6 bases in between. The CDR3 is 13 residues long. Germline V gene sequence: CDR1 LNHDA, CDR2 SQIVND (reference sequence). The CDR3 DNA reads TGTGCCAGTAGTATAGACAGGGGCTATGGCTACACCTTC. Encoded protein: CASSIDRGYGYTF.

This chain links TRBV28 with TRBJ2-1; 9 bases map to TRBD1. The trim removed 7 bases at V and 3 bases at J, leaving 4 bases unmatched. Germline V CDR1 and CDR2: MDHEN, SYDVKM. The CDR3 loop spans 14 amino acids. The CDR3 here is CASTSDRGYNEQFF. Written as DNA, the CDR3 is TGTGCCAGCACCTCGGACAGGGGCTACAATGAGCAGTTCTTC.

Regarding this clone: Other DNA sequences in this specimen translate into the identical CDR3. The chain couples TRBV4-1 to TRBJ2-7, with 8 bases matching TRBD2. The trim removed 4 bases at V and 2 bases at J, leaving 7 bases unmatched. Germline assignment: CDR1 MGHRA and CDR2 YSYEKL. The CDR3 consists of 15 residues. The chain's CDR3 is CASSRLAGYTYEQYF. The CDR3 DNA follows: TGCGCCAGCAGCCGTCTAGCGGGCTACACCTACGAGCAGTACTTC.

This clone showed up just a few times. This sequence joins TRBV19 and TRBJ2-1, with 10 bases identical to TRBD2. Germline V gives CDR1 LNHDA, CDR2 SQIVND (reference sequence). The CDR3 has 12 residues. V lost 10 bases, J lost 9 bases, and 6 bases stayed unmatched. CDR3 nucleotide sequence: TGTGCCACCCTAGCGGGAGCAGGTGAGCAGTTCTTC. It codes for CATLAGAGEQFF.

This chain links TRBV10-3 with TRBJ2-3; 7 bases line up with TRBD1. Germline CDR1 ENHRY, CDR2 SYGVKD. The CDR3 has 14 amino acids. Trimming cost V 11 bases and J 4 bases; bases outside gene matches: 12. CDR3 in DNA: TGTGCCGCGCAGGGACAGCCCCAGGCAGATACGCAGTATTTT. It translates to CAAQGQPQADTQYF.

This clone appeared a few times. The chain has TRBV28 and TRBJ1-5, with 8 bases matching TRBD1. CDR1 and CDR2 from the germline V gene are MDHEN and SYDVKM. This CDR3 has 16 residues. V lost 2 bases to trimming and J lost 1 base; unmatched junction nucleotides: 4. CDR3 nucleotides: TGTGCCAGCAGTTTAGCCCGGACAGGGAGCAATCAGCCCCAGCATTTT. Its protein is CASSLARTGSNQPQHF.

This clone was picked up a small number of times. The genes are TRBV5-1 and TRBJ1-2; D perhaps matches TRBD1 (6 bases). Trimming cost V 3 bases and J 6 bases, with 9 bases left between them. Germline V gene lookup returns CDR1 SGHRS and CDR2 YFSETQ. CDR3 length: 12 residues. CDR3 DNA: TGCGCCAGCAGCTCACAGGGAAATGGCTACACCTTC. Encoded protein: CASSSQGNGYTF.

There are a few counts of this clone. The chain employs TRBV6-6 and TRBJ1-2; TRBD1 is a possible D gene (5 bases). Trimming removed 6 bases from V and 4 bases from J, with 12 bases in between. Germline assignment: CDR1 MNHNY and CDR2 SVGAGI (reference sequence). The CDR3 length is 13 residues. CDR3: CASRAGLLYGYTF. The CDR3 DNA is TGTGCCAGCAGGGCAGGGTTGCTCTATGGCTACACCTTC.

This clone was seen more than once but under ten times. The rearrangement joins TRBV27 to TRBJ2-5; 8 bases are shared with TRBD2. The J call is in doubt because the DNA end fits TRBJ2-7 better. The CDR3 has 13 amino acids. Germline CDR1 reads MNHEY; CDR2 reads SMNVEV (reference sequence). The CDR3 sequence is CASSLSGSYEQYF. The CDR3 nucleotides read TGTGCCAGCAGTCTCAGCGGGAGCTACGAGCAGTACTTC.

This clone has only a few counts. This rearrangement joins TRBV5-1 to TRBJ2-2, with D perhaps matching TRBD1 (5 bases). The CDR3 has 15 amino acids. Germline values: CDR1 SGHRS, CDR2 YFSETQ. The V gene lost 4 bases and the J gene lost 2 bases, with 12 bases spanning the gap. The CDR3 DNA sequence: TGCGCCAGCAGCCCCTCAGGGTATAACACCGGGGAGCTGTTTTTT. It specifies CASSPSGYNTGELFF.

This clone was seen only a few times. The rearrangement joins TRBV27 to TRBJ2-7; 8 bases map to TRBD1. V dropped 0 bases and J dropped 9; count of bases not matched to a gene: 19. From germline, CDR1 is MNHEY and CDR2 SMNVEV (reference sequence). The CDR3 length is 18 residues. DNA of the CDR3: TGTGCCAGCAGTTTATCGGAACCCGGGACAGGAGATCCCCCCAGGCAGTACTTC. It is translated as CASSLSEPGTGDPPRQYF.

J is TRBJ2-3 and V is TRBV29-1; D remains ambiguous. Germline V gene data show CDR1 as SQVTM and CDR2 as ANQGSEA. Trimming stripped 4 bases from V and 4 bases from J, with 3 bases between. The CDR3 sequence is 10 residues long. The DNA of the CDR3 is TGCAGCGTTGCGTCAGATACGCAGTATTTT. It encodes CSVASDTQYF.

The chain joins TRBV30 to TRBJ1-5; D unresolved. V lost 2 bases and J 3 bases, leaving 11 bases between the germline ends. Germline values: CDR1 GTSNPN, CDR2 SVGIG (reference sequence). This CDR3 is built from 14 residues. The CDR3 region is CAWSLRGINQPQHF. The CDR3 nucleotides are TGTGCCTGGAGTCTCCGGGGTATCAATCAGCCCCAGCATTTT.

There are a few counts of this clone. The chain links TRBV19 to TRBJ2-3, with a possible D match to TRBD2 (6 bases). This CDR3 spans 11 amino acids. Germline assignment: CDR1 LNHDA and CDR2 SQIVND (reference sequence). Between the trimmed V and J ends, which lost 4 bases and 10 bases, there was a span of 9 bases. CDR3 sequence (DNA): TGTGCCAGTAGTAGCGGGATTTCGCAGTATTTT. Translated, it gives CASSSGISQYF. Looking up the rest from reference TRBV19 and TRBJ2-3 gives the full variable domain: DGGITQSPKYLFRKEGQNVTLSCEQNLNHDAMYWYRQDPGQGLRLIYYSQIVNDFQKGDIAEGYSVSREKKESFPLTVTSAQKNPTAFYLCASSSGISQYFGPGTRLTVL.

This rearrangement joins TRBV18 to TRBJ2-3; no firm D call. V gave up 3 bases and J gave up 3 bases, with 7 bases separating them. There are 13 residues in the CDR3. Germline lookup yields CDR1 KGHSH and CDR2 LQKENI. The CDR3 here is CASSPGSTDTQYF. As DNA, the CDR3 is TGTGCCAGCTCACCCGGTAGTACAGATACGCAGTATTTT.

The chain is built from TRBV5-1 and TRBJ1-1; TRBD1 is a possible D gene (6 bases). Trimming cost V 0 bases and J 0 bases, with 12 bases left between them. Germline V gene lookup returns CDR1 SGHRS and CDR2 YFSETQ. The CDR3 loop spans 16 amino acids. CDR3 residues: CASSLDLGTLNTEAFF. The CDR3 DNA sequence: TGCGCCAGCAGCTTGGACCTAGGGACATTGAACACTGAAGCTTTCTTT. The entire variable domain, with the rest obtained from reference TRBV5-1 and TRBJ1-1, is as follows: KAGVTQTPRYLIKTRGQQVTLSCSPISGHRSVSWYQQTPGQGLQFLFEYFSETQRNKGNFPGRFSGRQFSNSRSEMNVSTLELGDSALYLCASSLDLGTLNTEAFFGQGTRLTVV.

V usage is TRBV30 and J usage is TRBJ1-1; D might be TRBD1 (6 bases). Trimming cost V 5 bases and J 2 bases, with 9 bases left between them. Germline V gives CDR1 GTSNPN, CDR2 SVGIG (reference sequence). The CDR3 consists of 12 residues. CDR3 DNA: TGTGCCTGGGACAGGTCAAACACTGAAGCTTTCTTT. Its protein product is CAWDRSNTEAFF.